The 27 T cell receptor beta chains below were found in one sample sequenced in a study of OX40 agonist ivuxolimab in advanced cancers. Method: immunoSEQ multiplex PCR; TCRdb's copy keeps in-frame clones and lacks some. The sample shows more than 13,000 clones, about 90% of them seen only once. The sample here was CD4+ or CD8+ T cells sorted from blood, taken in a trial of the OX40 agonist ivuxolimab. These receptors originate from an adult with an advanced solid tumor such as melanoma, head and neck, liver or kidney cancer.

This chain joins TRBV7-4 and TRBJ2-5; the match to TRBD1 covers 9 bases. TRBJ2-7 explains the end of the DNA better; the J call may be wrong. CDR1 SGHVT and CDR2 SQSDAQ come from the germline V gene. This CDR3 is built from 14 residues. In DNA form, the CDR3 reads TGTGCCAGCAGCCCATGGACAGGGGCCTACGAGCAGTACTTC. Translating gives CASSPWTGAYEQYF.

The rearrangement links TRBV7-2 to TRBJ1-1; the D is unclear. This CDR3 spans 13 amino acids. The germline V gene has CDR1 SGHTA and CDR2 FQGNSA. Trimming cost V 3 bases and J 4 bases, with 9 bases left between them. The CDR3: CASSFSRTTEAFF. The CDR3 DNA reads TGTGCCAGCAGCTTCTCTCGGACCACTGAAGCTTTCTTT.

The V call is TRBV6-4, the J call TRBJ2-7; TRBD2 matches 7 bases. The CDR3 length is 16 residues. Per the germline V gene, CDR1 is MRHNA and CDR2 is SNTAGT. Trimming removed 5 bases from V and 2 bases from J; junction bases left unmatched: 12. DNA of the CDR3: TGTGCCAGCAGTCGAAGAGCTAGCGGCACACCCTACGAGCAGTACTTC. Translation gives CASSRRASGTPYEQYF.

This rearrangement joins TRBV7-9 to TRBJ2-1, with unresolved D. The CDR3 runs to 13 residues. V was cut by 6 bases and J by 9 bases, with 15 bases left in between. Germline V gene data show CDR1 as SEHNR and CDR2 as FQNEAQ (reference sequence). The CDR3 loop is CASSSGPVGEQFF. The DNA of the CDR3 is TGTGCCAGCAGTTCCGGACCCGTCGGTGAGCAGTTCTTC.

V gene TRBV27 combines with J gene TRBJ2-3, with 8 bases fitting TRBD1. The CDR3 spans 17 residues. From germline, CDR1 is MNHEY and CDR2 SMNVEV (reference sequence). The ends lost 5 bases at V and 6 bases at J; junction bases unmatched: 16. The CDR3 spells CASSADRGQSPLDTQYF. The CDR3 coding sequence is TGTGCCAGCAGTGCAGACAGGGGCCAATCCCCTCTGGATACGCAGTATTTT.

The chain has TRBV6-5 and TRBJ2-7, with a tentative D call TRBD1 (6 bases). V was shortened by 0 bases and J by 5 bases, with 11 bases between the two germline ends. The CDR3 runs 14 residues. Germline assignment: CDR1 MNHEY and CDR2 SVGAGI. This chain's CDR3 is CASSYSQGQHEQYF. CDR3 in DNA: TGTGCCAGCAGTTACTCCCAGGGGCAGCACGAGCAGTACTTC.

In its sample, this clone was seen a few times. The gene calls are TRBV5-5 and TRBJ2-6; the match to TRBD1 covers 11 bases. CDR3 length equals 17 residues. Looked up from germline, CDR1 is SGHKS and CDR2 is YYEKEE (reference sequence). J gave up 4 bases and V 1 base, and 4 bases lay outside the gene matches. CDR3 sequence reads: CASSLTDRGRGANVLTF. The CDR3 DNA is TGTGCCAGCAGCTTGACGGACAGGGGGCGAGGGGCCAACGTCCTGACTTTC.

The chain joins TRBV5-6 to TRBJ1-6; 10 bases are shared with TRBD1. CDR1 is SGHDT and CDR2 is YYEEEE in the germline V gene. This CDR3 is built from 15 residues. J lost 9 bases, V lost 2 bases, and 5 bases had no gene match. CDR3 in DNA: TGTGCCAGCAGCTTATTGACAGGGGGCGTTTCACCCCTCCACTTT. Encoded protein: CASSLLTGGVSPLHF.

The rearrangement links TRBV9 to TRBJ2-7; 12 bases agree with TRBD2. This CDR3 region has 15 residues. Germline V gene sequence: CDR1 SGDLS, CDR2 YYNGEE. Trimming removed 3 bases from V and 3 bases from J; junction bases left unmatched: 4. The CDR3 region is CASSARLAGDYEQYF. The DNA of the CDR3 is TGTGCCAGCAGCGCTCGACTAGCGGGGGACTACGAGCAGTACTTC. Supplemented by reference TRBV9 and TRBJ2-7, the full variable domain reads DSGVTQTPKHLITATGQRVTLRCSPRSGDLSVYWYQQSLDQGLQFLIQYYNGEERAKGNILERFSAQQFPDLHSELNLSSLELGDSALYFCASSARLAGDYEQYFGPGTRLTVT.

The chain recombines TRBV2 with TRBJ1-2; maybe TRBD1 (5 bases). Germline-derived CDR1 and CDR2 are SNHLY and FYNNEI. Trimming removed 2 bases at V and 8 bases at J, with 27 bases between. CDR3 length: 18 amino acids. The CDR3 coding sequence is TGTGCCAGCAGTGAACTACCGACCGTGCCAGGGCCCGTTGGAGGCTACACCTTC. It yields the protein CASSELPTVPGPVGGYTF.

J is TRBJ1-2 and V is TRBV9; D is uncertain. Germline CDR1 is SGDLS and CDR2 is YYNGEE. Trimming removed 3 bases from V and 6 bases from J, with 30 bases in between. The CDR3 covers 19 residues. CDR3 region: CASSAQFIINLGSQNGYTF. The CDR3 DNA reads as TGTGCCAGCAGCGCCCAATTCATAATTAATTTGGGTAGTCAGAATGGCTACACCTTC.

The chain has TRBV2 and TRBJ1-5; D is perhaps TRBD1 (5 bases). The CDR3 runs 16 residues. Germline CDR1 SNHLY, CDR2 FYNNEI. Trimming left V 4 bases short and J 1 base short, with 14 bases between. The CDR3 loop is CASSVIGADSNQPQHF. The CDR3 DNA sequence: TGTGCCAGCAGTGTAATTGGGGCGGACAGCAATCAGCCCCAGCATTTT.

This chain uses TRBV5-1 with TRBJ2-1; TRBD2 matches at 9 bases. The V gene end was trimmed by 3 bases and the J gene end by 5 bases; junction bases not matched to a gene: 9. The CDR3 totals 16 residues. Per germline, CDR1 SGHRS and CDR2 YFSETQ. CDR3: CASSSSGTSLNNEQFF. Here the CDR3 DNA reads TGCGCCAGCAGCTCGTCCGGGACTAGCCTAAACAATGAGCAGTTCTTC.

J is TRBJ1-2 and V is TRBV5-1; D may be TRBD1 (5 bases). CDR1 SGHRS and CDR2 YFSETQ come from the germline V gene. With 2 bases removed from V and 5 bases from J, the gap between germline ends came to 16 bases. The CDR3 consists of 15 residues. In DNA form, the CDR3 reads TGCGCCAGCAGCTTTAATACCGGGACCGTTTATGGCTACACCTTC. It specifies CASSFNTGTVYGYTF.

The rearrangement joins TRBV7-9 to TRBJ1-2; 8 bases line up with TRBD1. CDR1 is SEHNR and CDR2 is FQNEAQ in the germline V gene (reference sequence). The V segment lost 6 bases and the J segment 4 bases; nucleotides outside the gene matches: 13. There are 16 residues in the CDR3. The CDR3 loop reads CASRHGQGRDSYGYTF. The DNA for the CDR3 is TGTGCCAGCAGACACGGACAGGGTCGGGATTCCTATGGCTACACCTTC.

This chain uses TRBV30 with TRBJ2-2, with TRBD1 identical over 11 bases. After removal of 7 bases from V and 5 bases from J, the junction contained 3 bases not matched to a gene. The CDR3 runs 13 residues. Germline values: CDR1 GTSNPN, CDR2 SVGIG (reference sequence). The CDR3 bases are TGTGCCTACCGGGACAGGGGGACCGGGGAGCTGTTTTTT. Protein product: CAYRDRGTGELFF.

The J gene is TRBJ2-3, the V gene TRBV5-1; 11 nucleotides align to TRBD2. This CDR3 is 16 amino acids long. CDR1 is SGHRS, CDR2 YFSETQ, per germline. V shed 4 bases, J shed 8 bases, and the junction held 12 bases outside the gene matches. The CDR3 loop reads CASSTGLAELLGTQYF. The CDR3 DNA follows: TGCGCCAGCAGCACGGGACTAGCGGAGCTCTTAGGTACGCAGTATTTT.

The chain uses TRBV30 and TRBJ2-2; 10 bases line up with TRBD1. The CDR3 has 16 amino acids. Looked up from germline, CDR1 is GTSNPN and CDR2 is SVGIG (reference sequence). V shed 5 bases, J shed 8 bases, and the junction held 14 bases outside the gene matches. CDR3 coding DNA: TGTGCCTGGTATTCCTTCCCCGGACAGGGGGTGGGGGAGCTGTTTTTT. This codes for CAWYSFPGQGVGELFF.

This clone was detected a few times. The chain links TRBV18 to TRBJ2-7; 7 bases match TRBD1. CDR1 is KGHSH, CDR2 LQKENI, per germline. The CDR3 runs 17 residues. V was pared by 4 bases and J by 0 bases, with 12 bases of the junction left unmatched. CDR3 bases: TGTGCCAGCTCACAGAGGGAGCAGGGGGTGAACTCCTACGAGCAGTACTTC. Protein product: CASSQREQGVNSYEQYF. Full variable domain (missing parts from reference TRBV18 and TRBJ2-7): NAGVMQNPRHLVRRRGQEARLRCSPMKGHSHVYWYRQLPEEGLKFMVYLQKENIIDESGMPKERFSAEFPKEGPSILRIQQVVRGDSAAYFCASSQREQGVNSYEQYFGPGTRLTVT.

The chain employs TRBV6-4 and TRBJ2-3, with 8 bases fitting TRBD2. The CDR3 covers 16 residues. In germline, CDR1 is MRHNA, CDR2 SNTAGT. The V gene end was trimmed by 5 bases and the J gene end by 1 base; junction bases not matched to a gene: 8. The CDR3 DNA reads TGTGCCAGCAGTCCGACTAGCGAGGGGGGCACAGATACGCAGTATTTT. It specifies CASSPTSEGGTDTQYF.

A single count supports this clone. CDR3 DNA: TGTGCCTGGAGTGGAACAGGGTCTGGGGCCAACGTCCTGACTTTC. Its translation is CAWSGTGSGANVLTF. The chain uses TRBV30 and TRBJ2-6, with a possible D match to TRBD1 (6 bases). Trimming pared 1 base from V and 1 base from J, leaving 8 bases between. The CDR3 is 15 amino acids. Germline CDR1 is GTSNPN and CDR2 is SVGIG (reference sequence).

The rearrangement links TRBV19 to TRBJ1-4; D remains ambiguous. The CDR3 runs 13 residues. The ends were cut back, 3 bases at V and 4 bases at J, with 6 bases in the middle. Germline CDR1 and CDR2: LNHDA and SQIVND (reference sequence). The CDR3 coding sequence is TGTGCCAGTAGTATCCGGGTTAATGAAAAACTGTTTTTT. It is translated as CASSIRVNEKLFF.

The rearrangement uses TRBV27 and TRBJ2-5; 10 positions agree with TRBD1. The J segment lost 1 base and the V segment lost 10 bases, leaving 9 bases of the junction unmatched. The CDR3 length is 15 residues. Germline assignment: CDR1 MNHEY and CDR2 SMNVEV (reference sequence). DNA of the CDR3: TGTGCCAACTCCCGGGACAGGGGCTCCCAAGAGACCCAGTACTTC. Translation: CANSRDRGSQETQYF.

The V gene is TRBV7-8, the J gene TRBJ2-3; TRBD1 matches at 7 bases. The CDR3 extends over 15 amino acids. V lost 5 bases, J lost 3 bases, and 8 bases stayed unmatched. From germline, CDR1 is SGHVS and CDR2 FQNEAQ. CDR3 sequence reads: CASSLWTGLTDTQYF. Here the CDR3 DNA reads TGTGCCAGCAGCCTCTGGACAGGTCTGACAGATACGCAGTATTTT.

The chain employs TRBV11-3 and TRBJ1-1; the D gene is possibly TRBD1 (5 bases). Germline CDR1 is SGHNT and CDR2 is YENEEA. Trimming left V 4 bases short and J 0 bases short, with 6 bases between. This CDR3 has 13 amino acids. The CDR3 nucleotides are TGTGCCAGCAGCTCGACAGTGAACACTGAAGCTTTCTTT. Translated: CASSSTVNTEAFF.

The chain has TRBV10-3 and TRBJ1-1, with 9 bases that match TRBD1. CDR3 length: 18 residues. The V segment lost 8 bases and the J segment 0 bases; nucleotides outside the gene matches: 16. Germline V gives CDR1 ENHRY, CDR2 SYGVKD. The DNA for the CDR3 is TGTGCCATCGCCACATTACCGGGACAGGGAAAGGTGAACACTGAAGCTTTCTTT. Amino acid sequence: CAIATLPGQGKVNTEAFF.

The V call is TRBV11-2, the J call TRBJ2-6, with no clear D. This CDR3 is 15 amino acids long. Germline V gene sequence: CDR1 SGHAT, CDR2 FQNNGV. Trimming removed 4 bases at V and 0 bases at J, with 7 bases between. The chain's CDR3 is CASSSIYSGANVLTF. As DNA, the CDR3 is TGTGCCAGCAGCTCAATATACTCTGGGGCCAACGTCCTGACTTTC.